This TCR beta chain was recorded in a study of blood T cell repertoires in COVID-19. Study overall: PBMCs, B-cell-depleted T cells, or T cells were the source of the cDNA or gDNA that made up the material.

V dropped 4 bases and J dropped 5; count of bases not matched to a gene: 9. Germline V gene lookup returns CDR1 SGHTA and CDR2 FQGNSA. This CDR3 region has 16 residues. Original analysis: Reference gene primer amplification gave nucleated cell count estimates. Clones were sequenced by immunoSEQ multiplex PCR, and TCRdb holds only the in-frame ones, with some missing. D and trimming come from the DNA, and the V and J calls and clone size come from that table. The sample lists about 78,000 clones, 65% to 85% occurring once. The receptor's source is a man in his sixties with active or convalescent COVID-19. Sequencing used peripheral blood. V gene TRBV7-2 combines with J gene TRBJ2-5, with 11 bases fitting TRBD2. The CDR3 DNA sequence: TGTGCCAGCAGCTGGCTAGCGGGGGGCTGGCCCGAGACCCAGTACTTC. Its protein product is CASSWLAGGWPETQYF.